This is a list of T cell receptor beta chains from one sample in a study of blood T cell repertoires in COVID-19. Sequencing used immunoSEQ multiplex PCR; TCRdb keeps in-frame clones, though not all of them. The table records under 150,000 clones, nearly 90% of them present only once. What was sequenced was peripheral blood. The receptors here all came from an older woman who had recovered from COVID-19. CDR3s include the opening cysteine and the closing phenylalanine or tryptophan. A D gene is named only where the DNA matches it firmly. Size values are once, few and many counts, or a class for expanded clones, and some rows have none.

D gene	V gene	clone size	J gene	CDR3 DNA	CDR3 protein
-	TRBV5-8	-	TRBJ1-2	TGTGCCAGCAGCTTGGGGCAGGGGATCTATGGCTACACCTTC	CASSLGQGIYGYTF
TRBD1	TRBV5-1	-	TRBJ2-3	TGCGCCAGCAGCTTGGCCCGGACAGGGGATCCAGATACGCAGTATTTT	CASSLARTGDPDTQYF
TRBD2	TRBV19	once	TRBJ2-1	TGTGCCAGTAGGACCCTGGGGGGGAGAGGGAACAATGAGCAGTTCTTC	CASRTLGGRGNNEQFF
TRBD1	TRBV5-1	-	TRBJ1-1	TGCGCCAGCAGCCCGACCAGGACAGGGTATGGGGCTTTCTTT	CASSPTRTGYGAFF
-	TRBV7-9	-	TRBJ2-3	TGTGCCAGCAGCTCCGGGCTCTGGGGCGTGACAGATACGCAGTATTTT	CASSSGLWGVTDTQYF
-	TRBV6-1	-	TRBJ1-2	TGTGCCAGCAGTGAATTTGGCAACCCGGGGATATATGGCTACACCTTC	CASSEFGNPGIYGYTF
-	TRBV7-2	once	TRBJ2-7	TGTGCCAGCAGCCATTCTCTAGCGGAGCAGTACTTC	CASSHSLAEQYF
-	TRBV11-3	-	TRBJ2-3	TGTGCCAGCAGCTTCGGAGTAGCCGCCGATACGCAGTATTTT	CASSFGVAADTQYF
TRBD2	TRBV5-4	-	TRBJ2-2	TGTGCCAGCAGCTGGCGGGGGGGGCGCACCGGGGAGCTGTTTTTT	CASSWRGGRTGELFF
TRBD1	TRBV3-1/TRBV3-2	-	TRBJ2-2	TGTGCCAGCAGCCAGGCCGGGACAGGGCGCTCCGGGGAGCTGTTTTTT	CASSQAGTGRSGELFF
TRBD2	TRBV28	-	TRBJ2-1	TGTGCCAGCAGGGAGGGACTAGCGTTAGATGAGCAGTTCTTC	CASREGLALDEQFF
-	TRBV5-4	-	TRBJ1-2	TGTGCCAGCAGTTTTAACGGGGGGGACTATGGCTACACCTTC	CASSFNGGDYGYTF
-	TRBV27	-	TRBJ2-1	TGTGCCAGCAGTTCCATCTACAATGAGCAGTTCTTC	CASSSIYNEQFF
-	TRBV9	-	TRBJ2-7	TGTGCCAGCAGCGTAGAGGCGGGGGACACCTACGAGCAGTACTTC	CASSVEAGDTYEQYF
-	TRBV7-2	-	TRBJ2-7	TGTGCCAGCAGCTCTACCTCGGGATACGAGCAGTACTTC	CASSSTSGYEQYF
TRBD2	TRBV19	-	TRBJ2-1	TGTGCCAGTAGTAGGACTAGCGGGGGGGGCAAAAATGAGCAGTTCTTC	CASSRTSGGGKNEQFF
-	TRBV7-2	-	TRBJ2-2	TGTGCCAGCAGCTTCTGGCGGTCGAACACCGGGGAGCTGTTTTTT	CASSFWRSNTGELFF
-	TRBV20-1	-	TRBJ1-2	TGCAGTGCTAGTTGGCCACTCGGGGGTGGCTACACCTTC	CSASWPLGGGYTF
TRBD2	TRBV3-1/TRBV3-2	-	TRBJ2-1	TGTGCCAGCAGCCAAGAGGGGATGCTAGCGGGGCAGCTCGGTAGGGGGTATGAGCAGTTCTTC	CASSQEGMLAGQLGRGYEQFF
TRBD2	TRBV27	-	TRBJ2-7	TGTGCCAGCAGTTTCAGGCTAGCGGGAGAGTACGAGCAGTACTTC	CASSFRLAGEYEQYF
TRBD2	TRBV5-6	-	TRBJ2-1	TGTGCCAGCAGCTCGGGGCTAGCGGTCTCCTACAATGAGCAGTTCTTC	CASSSGLAVSYNEQFF
TRBD2	TRBV24-1	-	TRBJ2-5	TGTGCCACCAGTGAGCGCGGGGGGCCGGAGACCCAGTACTTC	CATSERGGPETQYF
-	TRBV27	-	TRBJ1-4	TGTGCCAGCAGTTCCGGGGTTGAAAAACTGTTTTTT	CASSSGVEKLFF
-	TRBV28	-	TRBJ2-2	TGTGCCACCGGTCCCGGAGGGATGGAGGGGAACACCGGGGAGCTGTTTTTT	CATGPGGMEGNTGELFF
-	TRBV9	-	TRBJ2-1	TGTGCCAGCAGCCCCCACCCCGAGCCCTCCCCCAATGAGCAGTTCTTC	CASSPHPEPSPNEQFF
-	TRBV7-2	-	TRBJ1-1	TGTGCCAGCAGCTTGGCAGGGGCGGGGAACACTGAAGCTTTCTTT	CASSLAGAGNTEAFF
TRBD1	TRBV7-9	-	TRBJ1-5	TGTGCCAGCAGCTCGGACAGGGTTTATCAGCCCCAGCATTTT	CASSSDRVYQPQHF
-	TRBV5-1	few	TRBJ1-5	TGCGCCAGCAGCATCGGGGAACATAGCAATCAGCCCCAGCATTTT	CASSIGEHSNQPQHF
TRBD1	TRBV2	-	TRBJ1-4	TGTGCCAGCAGTCGAGAGGGGGCAAATGAAAAACTGTTTTTT	CASSREGANEKLFF
-	TRBV7-2	-	TRBJ2-5	TGTGCCAGCATTCCACGCGGACACCCCGGGGGGACCCAGTACTTC	CASIPRGHPGGTQYF
TRBD2	TRBV11-2	-	TRBJ2-4	TGTGCCAGCAGCCCGGGGGGACTAGCGGAAGCCAAAAACATTCAGTACTTC	CASSPGGLAEAKNIQYF
TRBD1	TRBV19	-	TRBJ1-5	TGTGCCAGTAGTGCCCAGGGGGTCCATCAGCCCCAGCATTTT	CASSAQGVHQPQHF
-	TRBV7-9	-	TRBJ1-4	TGTGCCAGCAGCGCGGACAGAACTAATGAAAAACTGTTTTTT	CASSADRTNEKLFF
-	TRBV30	once	TRBJ2-1	TGTGCCTGGAGTCCCAGGAATGAGCAGTTCTTC	CAWSPRNEQFF
-	TRBV6-5	-	TRBJ1-1	TGTGCCAGCAGCGCACTGACAGCTAACACTGAAGCTTTCTTT	CASSALTANTEAFF
-	TRBV30	once	TRBJ2-7	TGTGCCTGGACACGGACAGCCGGCCCATACGAGCAGTACTTC	CAWTRTAGPYEQYF
TRBD1	TRBV6-6	-	TRBJ1-1	TGTGCCAGCAGTTTACCAGGGACAGGGGCTGAAGCTTTCTTT	CASSLPGTGAEAFF
-	TRBV24-1	-	TRBJ2-5	TGTGCCACCAGTGACATGAGAGGGTCGGGAGAGACCCAGTACTTC	CATSDMRGSGETQYF
-	TRBV18	-	TRBJ1-2	TGTGCCAGCTCACCAATCGGAGGGTTCGGCGGCTACACCTTC	CASSPIGGFGGYTF
-	TRBV5-1	-	TRBJ2-3	TGCGCCAGCAGCTTGGGGCTCCACACAGATACGCAGTATTTT	CASSLGLHTDTQYF
-	TRBV25-1	-	TRBJ1-1	TGTGCCAGCATAAATCTGGGGGGCACTGAAGCTTTCTTT	CASINLGGTEAFF